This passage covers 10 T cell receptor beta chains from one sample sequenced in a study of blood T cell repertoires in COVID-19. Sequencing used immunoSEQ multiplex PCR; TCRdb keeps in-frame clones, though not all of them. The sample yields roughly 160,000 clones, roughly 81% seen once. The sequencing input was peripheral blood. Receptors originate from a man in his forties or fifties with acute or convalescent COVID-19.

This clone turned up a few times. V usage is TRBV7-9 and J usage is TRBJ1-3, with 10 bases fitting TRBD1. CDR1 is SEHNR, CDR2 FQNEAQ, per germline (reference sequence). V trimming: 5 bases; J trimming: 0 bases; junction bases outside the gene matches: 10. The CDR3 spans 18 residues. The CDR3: CASSTDRTGGSSGNTIYF. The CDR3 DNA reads TGTGCCAGCAGCACCGATCGGACAGGGGGTTCCTCTGGAAACACCATATATTTT. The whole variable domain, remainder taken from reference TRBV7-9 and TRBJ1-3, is DTGVSQNPRHKITKRGQNVTFRCDPISEHNRLYWYRQTLGQGPEFLTYFQNEAQLEKSRLLSDRFSAERPKGSFSTLEIQRTEQGDSAMYLCASSTDRTGGSSGNTIYFGEGSWLTVV.

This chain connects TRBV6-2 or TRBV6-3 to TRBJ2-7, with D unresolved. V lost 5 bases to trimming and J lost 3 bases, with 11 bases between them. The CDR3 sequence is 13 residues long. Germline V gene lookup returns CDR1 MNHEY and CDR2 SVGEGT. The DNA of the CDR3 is TGTGCCAGCAGTCACAATGGCGGCTACGAGCAGTACTTC. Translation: CASSHNGGYEQYF.

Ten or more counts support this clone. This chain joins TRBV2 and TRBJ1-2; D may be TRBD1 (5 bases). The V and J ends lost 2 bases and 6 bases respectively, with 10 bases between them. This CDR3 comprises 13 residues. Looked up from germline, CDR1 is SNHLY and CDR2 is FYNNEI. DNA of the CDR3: TGTGCCAGCAGTGAATTGGGGGGGGATGGCTACACCTTC. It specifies CASSELGGDGYTF.

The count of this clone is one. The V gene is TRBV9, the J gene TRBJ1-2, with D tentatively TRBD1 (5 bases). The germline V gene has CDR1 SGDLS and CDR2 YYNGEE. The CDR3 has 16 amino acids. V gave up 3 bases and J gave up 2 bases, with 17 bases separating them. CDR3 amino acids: CASSASGGPGNYGYTF. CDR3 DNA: TGTGCCAGCAGCGCCTCGGGAGGACCAGGGAACTATGGCTACACCTTC.

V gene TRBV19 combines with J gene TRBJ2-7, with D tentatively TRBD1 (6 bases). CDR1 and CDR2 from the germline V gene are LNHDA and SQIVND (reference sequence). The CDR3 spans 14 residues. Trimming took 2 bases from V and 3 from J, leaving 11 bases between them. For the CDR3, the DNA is TGTGCCAGTAGTATAAGATCGGACAGCTACGAGCAGTACTTC. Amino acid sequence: CASSIRSDSYEQYF.

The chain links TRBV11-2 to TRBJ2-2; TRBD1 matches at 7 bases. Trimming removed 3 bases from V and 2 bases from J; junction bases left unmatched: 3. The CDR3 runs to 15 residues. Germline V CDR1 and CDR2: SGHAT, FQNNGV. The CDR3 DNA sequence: TGTGCCAGCAGCTTGGGACAGACAAACACCGGGGAGCTGTTTTTT. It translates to CASSLGQTNTGELFF. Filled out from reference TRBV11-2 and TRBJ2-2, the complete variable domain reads EAGVAQSPRYKIIEKRQSVAFWCNPISGHATLYWYQQILGQGPKLLIQFQNNGVVDDSQLPKDRFSAERLKGVDSTLKIQPAKLEDSAVYLCASSLGQTNTGELFFGEGSRLTVL.

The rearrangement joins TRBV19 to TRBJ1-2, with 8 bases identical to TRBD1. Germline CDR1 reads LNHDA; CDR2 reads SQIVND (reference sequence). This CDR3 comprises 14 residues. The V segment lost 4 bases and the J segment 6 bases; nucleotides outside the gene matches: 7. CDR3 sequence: CASSTRTGYNGYTF. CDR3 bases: TGTGCCAGTAGTACTCGGACAGGGTATAATGGCTACACCTTC.

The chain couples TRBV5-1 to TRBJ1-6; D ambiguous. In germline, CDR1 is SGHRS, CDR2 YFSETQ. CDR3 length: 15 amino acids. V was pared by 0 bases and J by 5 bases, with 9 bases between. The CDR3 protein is CASSLDGRDNSPLHF. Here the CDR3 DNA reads TGCGCCAGCAGCTTGGACGGGAGGGATAATTCACCCCTCCACTTT.

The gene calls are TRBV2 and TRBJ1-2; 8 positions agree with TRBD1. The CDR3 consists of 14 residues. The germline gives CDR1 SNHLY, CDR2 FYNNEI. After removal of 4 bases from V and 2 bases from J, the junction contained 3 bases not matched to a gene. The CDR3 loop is CASSGRQGNYGYTF. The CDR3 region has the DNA TGTGCCAGCAGTGGACGACAGGGGAACTATGGCTACACCTTC.

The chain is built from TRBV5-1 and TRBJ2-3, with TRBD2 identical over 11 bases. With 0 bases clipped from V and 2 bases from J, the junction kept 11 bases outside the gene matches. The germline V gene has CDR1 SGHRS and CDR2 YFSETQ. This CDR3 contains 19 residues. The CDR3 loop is CASSLVGLAGGHNTDTQYF. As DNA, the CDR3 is TGCGCCAGCAGCTTGGTTGGGCTAGCGGGGGGCCATAACACAGATACGCAGTATTTT.